Below, 10 T cell receptor beta chains from the same sample are listed, as sequenced in a study of CD8+ T cells in alopecia areata. RNA extraction and reverse transcription yielded cDNA as sequencing template. The protocol was immunoSEQ multiplex PCR, while the TCRdb copy is restricted to in-frame clones and leaves out a portion. The table records approximately 140,000 clones, 82% of them present only once. Treatment given: oral pan-JAK inhibitor, 5-10 mg twice daily. The sample here was CD8+ T cells sorted from blood, taken at week 4, from a patient treated with tofacitinib. The receptors originated from a human donor with alopecia areata.

The chain joins TRBV2 to TRBJ2-7; perhaps D is TRBD1 or TRBD2 (5 bases each). This CDR3 comprises 12 residues. V was trimmed by 8 bases and J by 4 bases, leaving 12 bases between them. The germline gives CDR1 SNHLY, CDR2 FYNNEI. The CDR3: CASRDGSYEQYF. The CDR3 DNA follows: TGTGCCAGCCGGGACGGGTCTTACGAGCAGTACTTC.

This CDR3 is CASSSYYNEQFF. CDR3 nucleotides: TGTGCCAGTAGTAGCTATTACAATGAGCAGTTCTTC. V is TRBV19 and J is TRBJ2-1; D is unclear. The V end lost 4 bases, the J end lost 4 bases, and 5 bases lay between the germline ends. The CDR3 contains 12 residues. The germline CDR1 and CDR2 sequences are LNHDA and SQIVND (reference sequence).

The chain has TRBV10-3 and TRBJ2-1; 10 nucleotides match TRBD2. Germline V lookup: CDR1 ENHRY, CDR2 SYGVKD. V shed 0 bases and J 8 bases; nucleotides not matched to a gene: 7. The length of the CDR3 is 16 residues. CDR3 DNA sequence: TGTGCCATCAGTGAGTCAATCAGCGGGGGGGCACATGAGCAGTTCTTC. This translates into CAISESISGGAHEQFF.

The chain recombines TRBV27 with TRBJ2-7, with unresolved D. This CDR3 has 14 residues. The V end lost 0 bases, the J end lost 4 bases, and 10 bases lay between the germline ends. Germline V lookup: CDR1 MNHEY, CDR2 SMNVEV (reference sequence). The CDR3 sequence is CASSLSAFGYEQYF. The DNA for the CDR3 is TGTGCCAGCAGTTTATCCGCTTTCGGTTACGAGCAGTACTTC.

This chain joins TRBV9 and TRBJ2-2; weak D call: TRBD2 (5 bases). The germline CDR1 and CDR2 sequences are SGDLS and YYNGEE. There are 17 residues in the CDR3. V dropped 6 bases and J dropped 0 bases, with 18 bases sitting between them. The CDR3 here is CASTMSGRPSNTGELFF. The CDR3, as DNA: TGTGCCAGCACCATGAGCGGACGGCCCTCGAACACCGGGGAGCTGTTTTTT.

This chain links TRBV5-6 with TRBJ2-7; D is unclear. Trimming took off 1 base at V and 4 bases at J, with 15 bases between the two ends. This CDR3 region has 15 residues. The germline gives CDR1 SGHDT, CDR2 YYEEEE. The CDR3: CASSLTVREAYEQYF. As DNA, the CDR3 is TGTGCCAGCAGCTTGACGGTGCGAGAGGCGTACGAGCAGTACTTC.

This clone was observed once. The J gene is TRBJ2-7, the V gene TRBV5-4; perhaps TRBD1 as D (5 bases). V was cut by 0 bases and J by 3 bases, with 13 bases left in between. This CDR3 has 15 amino acids. Germline values: CDR1 SGHNT, CDR2 YYREEE (reference sequence). Here the CDR3 reads CASSLAWGSNYEQYF. CDR3 in DNA: TGTGCCAGCAGCTTGGCCTGGGGCAGTAACTACGAGCAGTACTTC.

The chain uses TRBV7-9 and TRBJ1-2; D remains unclear. V was shortened by 2 bases and J by 2 bases, with 6 bases between the two germline ends. The germline CDR1 and CDR2 sequences are SEHNR and FQNEAQ (reference sequence). The CDR3 is 13 amino acids. CDR3 sequence (DNA): TGTGCCAGCAGCTTATACGAAAACTATGGCTACACCTTC. As protein: CASSLYENYGYTF.

This clone has only a few counts. The rearrangement uses TRBV7-9 and TRBJ2-7; possible D gene TRBD2, 6 bases. The CDR3 runs to 14 residues. Germline V gives CDR1 SEHNR, CDR2 FQNEAQ (reference sequence). V gave up 5 bases and J gave up 2 bases, with 13 bases separating them. CDR3 residues: CASSRSGSAYEQYF. CDR3 coding DNA: TGTGCCAGCAGCCGCAGCGGGTCCGCCTACGAGCAGTACTTC.

CDR3 residues: CASSSTSLYNEQFF. The CDR3 DNA reads TGTGCCAGCAGTTCGACTAGCCTGTACAATGAGCAGTTCTTC. V usage is TRBV2 and J usage is TRBJ2-1; the match to TRBD2 covers 7 bases. Trimming removed 5 bases from V and 4 bases from J; junction bases left unmatched: 5. Germline lookup yields CDR1 SNHLY and CDR2 FYNNEI. The CDR3 is 14 residues long.